The clone carrying this T cell receptor beta chain has ten or more counts. Its antigen is unknown. Time point reported: longitudinal time-point 2. For the unsorted libraries, 2 million PBMCs stored at -80 C served as input. The source of the sample is a study of neurological immune-mediated disorders. It was by 5'RACE with 10-nucleotide random UMIs that the cDNA was made. Each CDR3 protein gets one entry after TCRdb re-called the 5' RACE reads with MiXCR. The table has approximately 85,000 distinct CDR3 sequences, approximately 13% seen once. Study-wide findings and caveats: HTLV-1-associated myelopathy showed the most TCR clonal expansion; multiple sclerosis the least, below healthy controls. Across subjects, no CDR3 amino acid sequence appeared in expanded clones of more than one subject, a finding that suggested private repertoires in all groups.

The V end lost 3 bases, the J end lost 4 bases, and 11 bases lay between the germline ends. Germline CDR1 reads SGDLS; CDR2 reads YYNGEE. The CDR3 is 14 amino acids. V usage is TRBV9 and J usage is TRBJ1-5; tentatively, D is TRBD1 (5 bases). What was sequenced was PBMCs. This sequence was found in a female donor with HTLV-1-associated myelopathy (HAM/TSP). The chain's CDR3 is CASSAGTENQPQHF. CDR3 coding DNA: TGTGCCAGCAGCGCCGGGACGGAGAATCAGCCCCAGCATTTT.